This T cell receptor beta chain was captured by sequencing in a study of human T cells and chemical hapten exposure. The wider study: How much TCR each sample yielded varied, mostly because pooled library volumes differed slightly.

The germline CDR1 and CDR2 sequences are KGHDR and SFDVKD. The CDR3 covers 19 residues. Trimming stripped 2 bases from V and 2 bases from J, with 21 bases between. The authors' total RNA extraction used unfractionated whole blood. In the study's own analysis: Samples had a median of about 96,000 TCRs, ranging roughly 20,000 to 700,000. Each CDR3 protein gets one entry after TCRdb re-called the 5' RACE reads with MiXCR. The authors' filters were not applied to this entry. The table has about 81,000 distinct CDR3 sequences, less than 9.5% seen once; the top ten hold 2% to 2.5%. This clonotype was observed many times.

The chain carries TRBV24-1 and TRBJ2-1, with D tentatively TRBD1 or TRBD2 (5 bases each). The receptor comes from a male donor in good health. The CDR3 DNA reads as TGTGCCACCAGTGATTCTAGGGACCCCAAATCTACTACCTACAATGAGCAGTTCTTC. Amino acid sequence: CATSDSRDPKSTTYNEQFF.